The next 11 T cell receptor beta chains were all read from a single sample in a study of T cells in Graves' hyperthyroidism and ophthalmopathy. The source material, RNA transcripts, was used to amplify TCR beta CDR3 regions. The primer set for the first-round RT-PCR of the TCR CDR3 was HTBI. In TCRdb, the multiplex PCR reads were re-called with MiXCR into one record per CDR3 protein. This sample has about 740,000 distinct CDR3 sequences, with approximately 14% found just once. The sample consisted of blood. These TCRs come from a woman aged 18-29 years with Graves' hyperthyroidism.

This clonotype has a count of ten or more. CDR3 nucleotides: TGTGCCAGTAGTATAGGAGAACAGCAGAACACTGAAGCTTTCTTT. Translating gives CASSIGEQQNTEAFF. This chain links TRBV19 with TRBJ1-1; D remains unclear. V was trimmed by 1 base and J by 1 base, leaving 10 bases between them. This CDR3 is built from 15 residues. Germline assignment: CDR1 LNHDA and CDR2 SQIVND (reference sequence).

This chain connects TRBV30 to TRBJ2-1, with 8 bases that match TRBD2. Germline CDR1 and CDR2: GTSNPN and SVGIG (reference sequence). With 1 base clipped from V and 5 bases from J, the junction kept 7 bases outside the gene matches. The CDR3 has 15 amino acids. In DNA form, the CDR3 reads TGTGCCTGGAGTGGACGGCCGGGACTAGACAATGAGCAGTTCTTC. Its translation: CAWSGRPGLDNEQFF.

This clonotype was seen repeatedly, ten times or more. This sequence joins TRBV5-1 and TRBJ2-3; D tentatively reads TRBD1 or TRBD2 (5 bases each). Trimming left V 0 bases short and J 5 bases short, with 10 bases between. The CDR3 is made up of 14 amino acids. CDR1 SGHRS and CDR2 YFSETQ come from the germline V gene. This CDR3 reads CASSLAGTGDTQYF. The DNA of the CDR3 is TGCGCCAGCAGCTTGGCGGGGACCGGAGATACGCAGTATTTT.

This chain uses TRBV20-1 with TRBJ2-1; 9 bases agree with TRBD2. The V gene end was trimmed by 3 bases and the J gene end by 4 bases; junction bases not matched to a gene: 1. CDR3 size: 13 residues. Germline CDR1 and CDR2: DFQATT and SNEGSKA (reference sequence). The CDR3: CSASLAGYNEQFF. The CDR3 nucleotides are TGCAGTGCTAGTCTAGCGGGATACAATGAGCAGTTCTTC.

The CDR3 sequence is CASSVGAGIEVGYTF. The CDR3 DNA reads as TGTGCCAGCAGCGTAGGAGCCGGGATCGAAGTTGGCTACACCTTC. This chain joins TRBV9 and TRBJ1-2; unclear D gene. The CDR3 contains 15 residues. The V gene's germline CDR1 is SGDLS and CDR2 YYNGEE. Trimming cost V 0 bases and J 7 bases, with 16 bases left between them.

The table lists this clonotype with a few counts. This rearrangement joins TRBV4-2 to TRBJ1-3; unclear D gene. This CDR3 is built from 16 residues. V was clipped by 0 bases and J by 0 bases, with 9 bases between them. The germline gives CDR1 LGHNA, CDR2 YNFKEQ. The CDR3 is CASSQDEAFSGNTIYF. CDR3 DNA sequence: TGTGCCAGCAGCCAAGATGAGGCATTCTCTGGAAACACCATATATTTT.

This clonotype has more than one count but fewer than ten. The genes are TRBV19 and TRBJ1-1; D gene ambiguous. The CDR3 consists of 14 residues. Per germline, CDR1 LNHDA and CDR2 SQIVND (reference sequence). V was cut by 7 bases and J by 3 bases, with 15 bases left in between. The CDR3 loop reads CASNPGPGYTEAFF. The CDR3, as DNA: TGTGCCAGTAATCCCGGGCCGGGGTACACTGAAGCTTTCTTT.

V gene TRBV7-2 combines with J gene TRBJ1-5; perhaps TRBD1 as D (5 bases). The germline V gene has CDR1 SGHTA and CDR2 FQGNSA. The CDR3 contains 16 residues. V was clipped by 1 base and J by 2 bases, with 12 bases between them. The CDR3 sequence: CASSLGAGRGNQPQHF. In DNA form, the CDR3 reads TGTGCCAGCAGCTTAGGGGCAGGGAGAGGCAATCAGCCCCAGCATTTT.

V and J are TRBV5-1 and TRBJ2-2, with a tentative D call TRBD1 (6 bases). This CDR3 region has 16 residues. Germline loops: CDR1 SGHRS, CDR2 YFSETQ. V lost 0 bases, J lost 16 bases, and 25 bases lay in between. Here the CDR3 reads CASSLVEVLGAQGAFF. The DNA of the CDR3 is TGCGCCAGCAGCTTGGTTGAAGTTTTGGGGGCACAAGGGGCGTTTTTT.

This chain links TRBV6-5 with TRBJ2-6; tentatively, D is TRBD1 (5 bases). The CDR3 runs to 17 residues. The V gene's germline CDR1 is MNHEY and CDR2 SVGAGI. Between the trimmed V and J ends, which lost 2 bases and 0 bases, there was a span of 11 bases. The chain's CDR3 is CASSYARVASGANVLTF. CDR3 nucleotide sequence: TGTGCCAGCAGTTACGCCAGGGTTGCCTCTGGGGCCAACGTCCTGACTTTC.

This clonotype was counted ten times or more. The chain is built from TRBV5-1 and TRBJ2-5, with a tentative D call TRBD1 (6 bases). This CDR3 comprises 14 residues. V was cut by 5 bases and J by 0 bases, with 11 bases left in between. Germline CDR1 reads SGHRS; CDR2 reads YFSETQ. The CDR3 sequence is CASSKQGYQETQYF. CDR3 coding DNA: TGCGCCAGCAGTAAACAGGGTTACCAAGAGACCCAGTACTTC.